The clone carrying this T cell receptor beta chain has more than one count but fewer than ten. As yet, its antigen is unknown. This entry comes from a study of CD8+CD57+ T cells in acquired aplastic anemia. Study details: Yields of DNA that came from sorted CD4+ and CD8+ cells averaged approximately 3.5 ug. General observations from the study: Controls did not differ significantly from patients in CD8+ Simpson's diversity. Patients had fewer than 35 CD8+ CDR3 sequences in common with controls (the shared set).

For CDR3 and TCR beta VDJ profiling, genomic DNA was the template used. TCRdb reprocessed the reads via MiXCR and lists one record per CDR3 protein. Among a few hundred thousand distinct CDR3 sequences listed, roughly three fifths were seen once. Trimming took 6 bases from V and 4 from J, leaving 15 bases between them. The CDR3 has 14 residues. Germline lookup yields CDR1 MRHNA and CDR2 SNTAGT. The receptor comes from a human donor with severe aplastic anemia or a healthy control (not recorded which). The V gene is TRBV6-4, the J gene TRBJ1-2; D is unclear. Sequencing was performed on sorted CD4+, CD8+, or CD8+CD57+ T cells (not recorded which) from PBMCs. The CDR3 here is CASSPEGVRYGYTF. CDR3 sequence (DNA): TGTGCCAGCAGCCCCGAGGGAGTGCGCTATGGCTACACCTTC.